This T cell receptor beta chain was sequenced for a study of T cell responses to AZD1222 COVID-19 vaccine (dated by TCRdb to about 2021). Study-level background: Because spike-specific TCR depth and breadth did not differ between the two schedules, AZD1222 recipients who got a second dose at roughly 4 weeks were pooled with those who got a second dose at roughly 12 weeks. A total of over 230 trial participants underwent TCR sequencing, of whom 207 received two doses of AZD1222 and 26 received two doses of the MenACWY control vaccine. Trial participants were enrolled by age into subgroups of 18-55, 56-69 and 70-plus years, and 148, 28 and 57 TCR-sequenced participants, respectively, were included in these subgroups.

The investigation overall reported the following: In the small 56-69-year group, the increase in depth fell short of significance, most likely because of low power. Nearly half of unique spike-specific TCRs reportedly recognized epitopes outside regions mutated in the B.1.351 and B.1.1.7 variants. Participants were mostly white British, with more females than males. The authors suggested clonal diversity may have been underestimated. Because no day 14 peak-response samples were available, the repertoires could be characterized only after the peak T cell response. Spike-specific TCR breadth and depth rose significantly after two AZD1222 doses compared with day 0 and with MenACWY recipients. CD4 TCRs associated with the vaccine covered the entire spike protein, and the dominant responses were in regions 160-218 and 743-854. Only a handful of AZD1222 recipients were SARS-CoV-2 seropositive at baseline, limiting conclusions about previously exposed vaccinees.

The CDR3 regions of human TCRbeta chains were subjected to immunosequencing. The study's processing was this. TCRs in the repertoires were compared against a reference library of SARS-CoV-2-specific TCRs that had been generated with the MIRA antigen-specificity platform. Breadth was defined as the fraction of unique TCRs that were SARS-CoV-2-associated, and depth was defined as the fraction of total T cells that were SARS-CoV-2-associated. Using the MIRA data, each spike-specific TCR was mapped to the spike region that the TCR reacts to and placed in a CD4 or CD8 class. Log10-transformed breadth and depth values were compared by one-way ANOVA with Sidak's multiple comparisons tests. TCRdb provides this immuneACCESS table in a form limited to in-frame rearrangements. Some clones are lacking; in checked studies, under half of them reflect an unresolved V gene, and why the rest are absent is not known. Clonal size and the V and J genes are those of that table, whereas D and trimming came from the DNA. This sample holds about 130,000 clones; around 90% were observed only once. Roughly 6.5% of the sample is taken by the ten largest.

What the time point label conveys for this sample: baseline before first vaccination. Vaccinee samples were obtained from the UK trials COV001 and COV002, which included a single-blind randomized controlled phase 2/3 trial of AZD1222 (ChAdOx1 nCoV-19) in healthy adults. Trial participant PBMC samples were collected at day 0 and day 28 after the second dose for TCRbeta chain sequencing. To note about this clone: Its antigen is currently not known. Nothing much larger sits one base from this clone, and base qualities are not available.

The germline V gene encodes CDR1 SQVTM and CDR2 ANQGSEA. Reading from cysteine to phenylalanine, the CDR3 counts 15 amino acids. Left in the record is the CDR3 DNA by itself, 45 bases read in frame from the first base. V and J lose 5 bases and 2 bases, and a span of 18 bases separates them. This TCR derives from an adult in good health. The starting material was peripheral blood, obtained on day 0 of AZD1222 vaccination. The chain is encoded by TRBV29-1 joined to TRBJ1-1, and possibly TRBD1, on 5 matching bases. This receptor has the CDR3 CSVYGGRGDNTEAFF. DNA sequence: TGCAGCGTTTACGGGGGTAGAGGGGATAACACTGAAGCTTTCTTT.